This passage covers 13 T cell receptor beta chains from one sample sequenced in a study of regulatory T cells in long-lasting Graves disease. Assembly of TCR beta libraries relied on iRepertoire HTBI primers together with Arm-PCR of CDR3 regions. A single record per CDR3 protein comes from TCRdb applying MiXCR to the multiplex PCR reads. This sample has under 450,000 distinct CDR3 sequences, with about 11% found just once. Time point defined: newly diagnosed GD, antithyroid drugs for less than 3 months. The authors made the TCR library using RNA they extracted from PBMCs. The same specimen was also included in a second study, on T cells in Graves' hyperthyroidism and ophthalmopathy.

The material was peripheral blood mononuclear cells (PBMCs), obtained at new diagnosis, from a patient treated with antithyroid drugs. The receptors come from a woman between 18 and 29 years old with Graves disease.

This clonotype has at least ten counts. V and J are TRBV6-1 and TRBJ2-1; D is ambiguous. CDR1 and CDR2 from the germline V gene are MNHNS and SASEGT. The CDR3 extends over 15 amino acids. V was cut by 6 bases and J by 1 base, with 13 bases left in between. The CDR3 nucleotides are TGTGCCAGCAGCCTGAATAGGGTTTCCTACAATGAGCAGTTCTTC. Its protein product is CASSLNRVSYNEQFF.

About this clonotype itself: A much larger clone lies a single base off, so this may be a read error. The V gene is TRBV27, the J gene TRBJ2-1; possible D gene TRBD2, 5 bases. Trimming removed 6 bases at V and 2 bases at J, with 11 bases between. This CDR3 is 14 amino acids long. CDR1 and CDR2 (germline): MNHEY, SMNVEV (reference sequence). The DNA for the CDR3 is TGTGCCAGCAGACCAGAGAGGGCCTACAATGAGCAGTTCTTC. Residues: CASRPERAYNEQFF.

This clonotype was seen ten or more times. This chain joins TRBV2 and TRBJ2-3; D is undetermined. The CDR3 consists of 11 residues. Deletions cut 6 bases from V and 6 bases from J, with 7 bases between. Germline V lookup: CDR1 SNHLY, CDR2 FYNNEI. The CDR3 nucleotides read TGTGCCAGCAGACCTTCGGATACGCAGTATTTT. It yields the protein CASRPSDTQYF.

This clonotype was counted a few times. The rearrangement links TRBV6-2 or TRBV6-3 to TRBJ1-1, with D possibly matching TRBD1 (6 bases). V lost 5 bases and J lost 0, with 19 bases in between. The germline CDR1 and CDR2 sequences are MNHEY and SVGEGT. This CDR3 region has 17 residues. The CDR3 nucleotides are TGTGCCAGCAGTCGGGGGACACAGTTGGACATGAACACTGAAGCTTTCTTT. It codes for CASSRGTQLDMNTEAFF.

This clonotype was counted a few times. This sequence joins TRBV9 and TRBJ1-4; maybe TRBD1 (6 bases). Germline CDR1 is SGDLS and CDR2 is YYNGEE. This CDR3 region has 19 residues. Trimming stripped 0 bases from V and 0 bases from J, with 18 bases between. CDR3 protein: CASSVADTGTFTTNEKLFF. The CDR3 nucleotides are TGTGCCAGCAGCGTAGCTGATACCGGGACATTCACAACTAATGAAAAACTGTTTTTT. Full variable domain (missing parts from reference TRBV9 and TRBJ1-4): DSGVTQTPKHLITATGQRVTLRCSPRSGDLSVYWYQQSLDQGLQFLIQYYNGEERAKGNILERFSAQQFPDLHSELNLSSLELGDSALYFCASSVADTGTFTTNEKLFFGSGTQLSVL.

In this sample, this clonotype turned up a few times. A single base separates this from a much larger clone, so it may be a read error. The CDR3 loop reads CAWSSRPVDTEAFF. The CDR3 DNA reads TGTGCCTGGAGTTCCCGACCAGTGGACACTGAAGCTTTCTTT. J is TRBJ1-1 and V is TRBV30; D gene uncertain. Germline CDR1 is GTSNPN and CDR2 is SVGIG (reference sequence). Trimming took off 2 bases at V and 3 bases at J, with 13 bases between the two ends. The CDR3 spans 14 residues.

The chain uses TRBV7-2 and TRBJ2-5; the D gene is possibly TRBD2 (6 bases). V lost 5 bases, J lost 5 bases, and 9 bases lay in between. From germline, CDR1 is SGHTA and CDR2 FQGNSA. The CDR3 is made up of 12 amino acids. CDR3 amino acids: CASSAGGETQYF. In DNA, the CDR3 is TGTGCCAGCAGCGCCGGAGGGGAGACCCAGTACTTC.

This clonotype was picked up many times. The chain combines TRBV5-1 with TRBJ1-1, with 9 bases fitting TRBD1. Germline trimming cut 3 bases from V and 3 bases from J; bases unmatched to any gene: 6. Germline V gene lookup returns CDR1 SGHRS and CDR2 YFSETQ. The CDR3 consists of 15 residues. The CDR3 protein is CASSWTGVRDTEAFF. The CDR3, as DNA: TGCGCCAGCAGCTGGACAGGGGTAAGGGACACTGAAGCTTTCTTT.

This clonotype was detected ten times or more. V and J are TRBV12-3 or TRBV12-4 and TRBJ2-7; tentatively, D is TRBD1 (5 bases). V shed 6 bases and J shed 3 bases, with 15 bases lying between them. CDR3 length: 14 amino acids. DNA for the CDR3: TGTGCCAGCAGGGGGCCCATGGAAAACTACGAGCAGTACTTC. It codes for CASRGPMENYEQYF.

The chain links TRBV5-4 to TRBJ1-2, with a tentative D call TRBD1 (6 bases). Trimming removed 0 bases at V and 2 bases at J, with 11 bases between. The CDR3 is 15 amino acids. The germline V gene encodes CDR1 SGHNT and CDR2 YYREEE (reference sequence). CDR3 nucleotides: TGTGCCAGCAGCTTGGGGGGACATAGGAACTATGGCTACACCTTC. Translated: CASSLGGHRNYGYTF. The full variable domain, with the rest looked up from reference TRBV5-4 and TRBJ1-2, is ETGVTQSPTHLIKTRGQQVTLRCSSQSGHNTVSWYQQALGQGPQFIFQYYREEENGRGNFPPRFSGLQFPNYSSELNVNALELDDSALYLCASSLGGHRNYGYTFGSGTRLTVV.

The V gene is TRBV14, the J gene TRBJ1-1; a possible D gene is TRBD1 (6 bases). Trimming cost V 4 bases and J 4 bases, with 19 bases left between them. This CDR3 spans 16 amino acids. From germline, CDR1 is SGHDN and CDR2 FVKESK. CDR3 DNA sequence: TGTGCCAGCAGCCCCACCGGGACAACTATATTCACTGAAGCTTTCTTT. It yields the protein CASSPTGTTIFTEAFF.

This clonotype was observed many times. The rearrangement uses TRBV3-1 and TRBJ2-3; perhaps TRBD2 as D (6 bases). The CDR3 is 17 residues long. The V and J ends lost 4 bases and 1 base respectively, with 18 bases between them. From germline, CDR1 is LGHDT and CDR2 YNNKEL (reference sequence). The DNA of the CDR3 is TGTGCCAGCAGCCCCAGGAGGGCGGGCCGGGGCACAGATACGCAGTATTTT. It specifies CASSPRRAGRGTDTQYF.

This clonotype was seen ten or more times. This chain connects TRBV12-3 or TRBV12-4 to TRBJ2-5; 8 positions match TRBD2. CDR3 length: 16 amino acids. With V trimmed by 1 base and J by 4 bases, 8 bases remained unmatched. The CDR3 DNA reads as TGTGCCAGCAGTTTAGGGTCGGGGGGGGGGCGAGAGACCCAGTACTTC. The encoded protein is CASSLGSGGGRETQYF.